Below, 16 T cell receptor beta chains from the same sample are listed, as sequenced in a study of human T cells and chemical hapten exposure. Sample time point: patch test 1, 2 weeks after DPC sensitization. Documented treatment: therapeutic diphenylcyclopropenone sensitization with weekly scalp DPC. TCRdb re-called the RACE reads through MiXCR, storing one row per CDR3 protein. The data show about 340,000 distinct CDR3 sequences, around 7% seen once. The sample consisted of whole blood, taken in connection with sensitization to the hapten diphenylcyclopropenone (DPC). Source of these receptors: a young woman with alopecia areata. Some clones in this sample may be carry-over from other donors' samples.

This clonotype has a count of ten or more. This sequence joins TRBV7-2 and TRBJ2-3; TRBD2 matches at 9 bases. The V segment lost 1 base and the J segment 5 bases; nucleotides outside the gene matches: 13. This CDR3 region has 18 residues. Germline V gives CDR1 SGHTA, CDR2 FQGNSA. The CDR3 coding sequence is TGTGCCAGCAGCTTAGGCAGGCGGGGGGGTTTGATTCTAGATACGCAGTATTTT. Encoded protein: CASSLGRRGGLILDTQYF.

V usage is TRBV7-2 and J usage is TRBJ2-3, with D perhaps being TRBD1 or TRBD2 (7 bases each). Germline V lookup: CDR1 SGHTA, CDR2 FQGNSA. V lost 8 bases, J lost 4 bases, and 16 bases lay in between. This CDR3 has 14 amino acids. CDR3 protein: CASSRGGPSDTQYF. The CDR3, as DNA: TGTGCCAGCTCCAGGGGGGGCCCTTCAGATACGCAGTATTTT.

This clonotype was recorded at least ten times. The chain carries TRBV4-1 and TRBJ2-2; TRBD1 matches at 9 bases. The germline gives CDR1 MGHRA, CDR2 YSYEKL. The CDR3 is 14 residues long. J was trimmed by 2 bases and V by 8 bases; bases with no gene match: 3. The CDR3 nucleotides are TGCGCCAGCTCGGACAGGGGTAACACCGGGGAGCTGTTTTTT. It translates to CASSDRGNTGELFF.

In its sample, this clonotype was seen a few times. The chain recombines TRBV20-1 with TRBJ1-2; D is perhaps TRBD1 (6 bases). The CDR3 extends over 13 amino acids. The V end lost 6 bases, the J end lost 3 bases, and 14 bases lay between the germline ends. From germline, CDR1 is DFQATT and CDR2 SNEGSKA (reference sequence). The CDR3 region is CSAYRVSDYGYTF. Here the CDR3 DNA reads TGCAGTGCATACAGGGTTTCAGACTATGGCTACACCTTC.

This chain links TRBV29-1 with TRBJ2-3, with 8 positions matching TRBD2. This CDR3 has 14 amino acids. In germline, CDR1 is SQVTM, CDR2 ANQGSEA. V gave up 7 bases and J gave up 3 bases; unmatched junction bases: 9. CDR3 protein: CSAERGRGTDTQYF. The CDR3 region has the DNA TGCAGCGCGGAGCGGGGGCGAGGGACAGATACGCAGTATTTT.

This clonotype turned up a few times. The V call is TRBV6-1, the J call TRBJ1-6; D is ambiguous. This CDR3 spans 15 amino acids. Per germline, CDR1 MNHNS and CDR2 SASEGT. The V end was cut by 3 bases, the J end by 5 bases, with 11 bases between. CDR3 sequence reads: CASSDSWFDNSPLHF. CDR3 coding DNA: TGTGCCAGCAGTGACAGTTGGTTCGATAATTCACCCCTCCACTTT.

This clonotype was picked up a small number of times. This chain uses TRBV5-1 with TRBJ2-7, with D possibly matching TRBD2 (6 bases). The length of the CDR3 is 14 residues. Between the trimmed V and J ends, which lost 0 bases and 6 bases, there was a span of 13 bases. The V gene's germline CDR1 is SGHRS and CDR2 YFSETQ. Here the CDR3 reads CASSLVFSEGEQYF. As DNA, the CDR3 is TGCGCCAGCAGCTTGGTTTTCTCGGAGGGCGAGCAGTACTTC. The full variable domain, in which reference TRBV5-1 and TRBJ2-7 provide the parts outside the CDR3, is KAGVTQTPRYLIKTRGQQVTLSCSPISGHRSVSWYQQTPGQGLQFLFEYFSETQRNKGNFPGRFSGRQFSNSRSEMNVSTLELGDSALYLCASSLVFSEGEQYFGPGTRLTVT.

This rearrangement joins TRBV6-1 to TRBJ1-1; no definite D call. The CDR3 length is 14 residues. Trimming removed 4 bases at V and 7 bases at J, with 16 bases between. Germline V gene lookup returns CDR1 MNHNS and CDR2 SASEGT. The CDR3 nucleotides are TGTGCCAGCAGTGTCTCAGGCTTTCGAGGTGAAGCTTTCTTT. As protein: CASSVSGFRGEAFF.

This clonotype appeared many times. The chain couples TRBV20-1 to TRBJ2-7; 14 bases fit TRBD2. In germline, CDR1 is DFQATT, CDR2 SNEGSKA (reference sequence). V lost 5 bases to trimming and J lost 4 bases; unmatched junction nucleotides: 4. The CDR3 totals 14 residues. The CDR3 protein is CSAATSGGAYEQYF. The CDR3 DNA reads as TGCAGTGCTGCGACTAGCGGGGGGGCTTACGAGCAGTACTTC.

This clonotype was counted many times. The chain links TRBV28 to TRBJ1-2; unclear D gene. Germline CDR1 reads MDHEN; CDR2 reads SYDVKM. Trimming removed 7 bases from V and 2 bases from J, with 5 bases in between. This CDR3 comprises 11 residues. Here the CDR3 reads CASKQNYGYTF. CDR3 DNA sequence: TGTGCCAGCAAACAAAACTATGGCTACACCTTC.

V usage is TRBV12-3 or TRBV12-4 and J usage is TRBJ1-5; possible D gene TRBD1, 5 bases. This CDR3 is built from 12 residues. Trimming left V 6 bases short and J 9 bases short, with 12 bases between. CDR3 amino acids: CASSRGSRPQHF. The DNA of the CDR3 is TGTGCCAGCAGCCGGGGGAGCCGGCCCCAGCATTTT.

The chain has TRBV3-1 and TRBJ1-6; no firm D call. Trimming removed 4 bases from V and 10 bases from J, with 8 bases in between. Germline values: CDR1 LGHDT, CDR2 YNNKEL (reference sequence). There are 12 residues in the CDR3. The CDR3 protein is CASSRPGSPLHF. The CDR3 DNA is TGTGCCAGCAGCCGGCCGGGGTCACCCCTCCACTTT.

This clonotype was detected many times. This chain joins TRBV10-3 and TRBJ2-3; a possible D gene is TRBD2 (7 bases). V lost 8 bases and J 3 bases, leaving 18 bases between the germline ends. The germline gives CDR1 ENHRY, CDR2 SYGVKD. The CDR3 covers 15 residues. This chain's CDR3 is CAIGRYAGATDTQYF. CDR3 nucleotide sequence: TGTGCCATCGGTCGATATGCGGGGGCGACAGATACGCAGTATTTT.

This clonotype has at least ten counts. The V gene is TRBV6-5, the J gene TRBJ2-7, with D tentatively TRBD1 (6 bases). CDR1 is MNHEY and CDR2 is SVGAGI in the germline V gene. CDR3 length equals 12 residues. With 4 bases removed from V and 3 bases from J, the gap between germline ends came to 7 bases. The CDR3 here is CASSSRGYEQYF. The CDR3 nucleotides are TGTGCCAGCAGTTCCAGGGGCTACGAGCAGTACTTC.

The table lists this clonotype with a few counts. J is TRBJ2-3 and V is TRBV7-2; 10 nucleotides align to TRBD2. This CDR3 spans 16 amino acids. J lost 6 bases, V lost 5 bases, and 11 bases had no gene match. Germline CDR1 is SGHTA and CDR2 is FQGNSA. The CDR3 region is CASSEEASGGRDTQYF. In DNA form, the CDR3 reads TGTGCCAGCAGCGAAGAGGCTAGCGGGGGTCGTGATACGCAGTATTTT.

The chain combines TRBV6-6 with TRBJ1-5; TRBD1 is a possible D gene (5 bases). Germline CDR1 is MNHNY and CDR2 is SVGAGI (reference sequence). CDR3 size: 13 residues. Trimming removed 5 bases from V and 4 bases from J, with 9 bases in between. CDR3 protein: CASSRPGNQPQHF. DNA of the CDR3: TGTGCCAGCAGTCGTCCAGGGAATCAGCCCCAGCATTTT.